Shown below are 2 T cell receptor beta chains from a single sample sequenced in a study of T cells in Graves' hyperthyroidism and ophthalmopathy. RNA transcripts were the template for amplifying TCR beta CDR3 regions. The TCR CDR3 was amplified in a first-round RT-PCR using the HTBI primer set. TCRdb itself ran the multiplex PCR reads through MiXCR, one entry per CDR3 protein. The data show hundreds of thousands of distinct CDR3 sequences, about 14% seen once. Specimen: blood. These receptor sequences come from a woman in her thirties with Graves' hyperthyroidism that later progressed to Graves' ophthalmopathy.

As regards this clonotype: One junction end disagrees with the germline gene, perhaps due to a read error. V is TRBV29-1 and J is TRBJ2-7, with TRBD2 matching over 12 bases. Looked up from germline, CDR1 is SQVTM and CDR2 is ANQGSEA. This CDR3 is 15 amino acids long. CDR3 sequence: CSVEEGTSGPYEKYF. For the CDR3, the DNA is TGCAGCGTTGAAGAGGGGACTAGCGGGCCCTACGAGAAGTACTTC.

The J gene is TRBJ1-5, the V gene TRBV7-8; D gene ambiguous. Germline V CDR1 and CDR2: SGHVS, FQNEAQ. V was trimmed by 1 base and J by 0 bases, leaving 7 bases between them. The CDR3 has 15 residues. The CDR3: CASSLESVSNQPQHF. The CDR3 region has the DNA TGTGCCAGCAGCTTAGAGTCTGTTAGCAATCAGCCCCAGCATTTT.